The TCR beta chain described here comes from a study of PD-L1 blockade in urothelial cancer. Looking at the study overall: Blood analysis was done at 3 weeks (second dose) and 6 weeks after treatment began. T cell content in blood samples showed a median of about 140,000. Whole-study results and caveats: By 3 weeks, tumor-associated blood clones had expanded more in durable-benefit patients. Lower than median blood TCR clonality before treatment predicted better survival.

Comment on this clone: Its antigen is as yet unknown.

Time point defined: peripheral blood 6 weeks after treatment start. Data came from immunoSEQ multiplex PCR; TCRdb stores just in-frame clones and leaves some out. This repertoire shows around 50,000 clones, 88% found once; its top ten account for 2% to 2.5%. The specimen was PBMCs, collected around atezolizumab (anti-PD-L1) treatment. The TCR originated in a man in his sixties with urothelial cancer.

As DNA, the CDR3 is TGTGCCAGCAGCTCCCAGGGGTTGGGAGAGACCCAGTACTTC. As protein: CASSSQGLGETQYF. This chain connects TRBV7-2 to TRBJ2-5, with D possibly being TRBD1 (6 bases). The CDR3 length is 14 residues. Germline V gene lookup returns CDR1 SGHTA and CDR2 FQGNSA. V lost 4 bases to trimming and J lost 4 bases, with 13 bases between them.